These 5 T cell receptor beta chains share one sample of origin, sequenced in a study of T cells after posttransplantation cyclophosphamide. The naive gate required viable CD3+CD4+ or CD3+CD8+ cells with CCR7+CD45RA+CD45RO-CD95-CD27+CD28+ phenotype. Clones were read by immunoSEQ multiplex PCR, and TCRdb kept only the in-frame ones, dropping some. Among around 20,000 clones listed, over 95% were seen once. Sequenced: naive CD4+ T cells sorted from PBMCs. These receptors came from a middle-aged man in good health, CMV-negative, and a related stem cell transplant donor.

V is TRBV7-2 and J is TRBJ2-7; D is possibly TRBD2 (7 bases). The V end was cut by 5 bases, the J end by 2 bases, with 13 bases between. The CDR3 runs 14 residues. Looked up from germline, CDR1 is SGHTA and CDR2 is FQGNSA. The CDR3, as DNA: TGTGCCAGCAGCCAAGAGGGGGGGCCCTACGAGCAGTACTTC. Translation: CASSQEGGPYEQYF.

In this sample, this clone turned up once. The V gene is TRBV6-1, the J gene TRBJ2-2; D remains unclear. V dropped 6 bases and J dropped 1 base, with 12 bases sitting between them. This CDR3 contains 15 residues. The germline gives CDR1 MNHNS, CDR2 SASEGT. CDR3 sequence reads: CASRPVEVNTGELFF. CDR3 in DNA: TGTGCCAGCAGGCCCGTAGAAGTGAACACCGGGGAGCTGTTTTTT.

This chain links TRBV28 with TRBJ2-1; 14 nucleotides match TRBD2. Germline CDR1 MDHEN, CDR2 SYDVKM. CDR3 length: 17 residues. J was trimmed by 5 bases and V by 8 bases; bases with no gene match: 11. CDR3 residues: CASYEGLAGGIDNEQFF. CDR3 nucleotides: TGTGCCAGCTACGAAGGACTAGCGGGAGGTATAGACAATGAGCAGTTCTTC.

In DNA, the CDR3 is TGTGCCAGCAGCTCAGGGGAGAGGAACACTGAAGCTTTCTTT. Protein sequence: CASSSGERNTEAFF. The J gene is TRBJ1-1, the V gene TRBV7-8, with D perhaps matching TRBD1 (6 bases). Germline V gene data show CDR1 as SGHVS and CDR2 as FQNEAQ. V lost 4 bases and J lost 1, with 10 bases in between. CDR3 size: 14 residues.

This chain joins TRBV7-2 and TRBJ2-3, with 12 positions matching TRBD2. The CDR3 length is 16 residues. Germline CDR1 reads SGHTA; CDR2 reads FQGNSA. The V and J ends lost 4 bases and 2 bases, in that order; junction bases with no gene match: 4. In DNA form, the CDR3 reads TGTGCCAGCAGCTCAGGACTAGCGGGATTCACAGATACGCAGTATTTT. This encodes CASSSGLAGFTDTQYF.